The 20 T cell receptor beta chains reported below all come from one sample, sequenced in a study of ipilimumab plus nivolumab after autologous stem cell transplantation. Some clones are missing from TCRdb's copy, which holds only in-frame ones; the method was immunoSEQ multiplex PCR. The sample includes just over 40,000 clones, more than 85% seen only once; the top ten take over 0.85%. The sequencing here drew on PBMCs, taken in a trial of ipilimumab plus nivolumab as post-transplant consolidation. Every receptor here comes from a male donor with multiple myeloma.

This clone was seen a few times. The chain is built from TRBV14 and TRBJ1-2; D possibly corresponds to TRBD1 (6 bases). Looked up from germline, CDR1 is SGHDN and CDR2 is FVKESK. Trimming removed 1 base from V and 1 base from J, with 10 bases in between. The CDR3 runs to 15 residues. The DNA for the CDR3 is TGTGCCAGCAGCCAAGGCCAGGGGTTTAACTATGGCTACACCTTC. Amino acids: CASSQGQGFNYGYTF. Looking up the rest from reference TRBV14 and TRBJ1-2 gives the full variable domain: EAGVTQFPSHSVIEKGQTVTLRCDPISGHDNLYWYRRVMGKEIKFLLHFVKESKQDESGMPNNRFLAERTGGTYSTLKVQPAELEDSGVYFCASSQGQGFNYGYTFGSGTRLTVV.

This clone was counted once. This sequence joins TRBV7-6 and TRBJ1-6; D not resolved. Germline CDR1 SGHVS, CDR2 FNYEAQ. Trimming took 3 bases from V and 0 from J, leaving 15 bases between them. The CDR3 runs to 18 residues. For the CDR3, the DNA is TGTGCCAGCAGCTTTAGCGCCCCCTCGAGCTCCTATAATTCACCCCTCCACTTT. It specifies CASSFSAPSSSYNSPLHF.

The chain has TRBV6-6 and TRBJ2-1; 8 bases are shared with TRBD2. The CDR3 length is 15 residues. The V gene end was trimmed by 6 bases and the J gene end by 0 bases; junction bases not matched to a gene: 4. Germline loops: CDR1 MNHNY, CDR2 SVGAGI (reference sequence). CDR3 coding DNA: TGTGCCAGCAGGTCCGGGACTAGCTCCTACAATGAGCAGTTCTTC. Residues: CASRSGTSSYNEQFF.

This sequence joins TRBV27 and TRBJ2-1, with unresolved D. The V end lost 2 bases, the J end lost 5 bases, and 10 bases lay between the germline ends. The germline V gene encodes CDR1 MNHEY and CDR2 SMNVEV (reference sequence). CDR3 length: 14 residues. The CDR3 DNA reads as TGTGCCAGCAGTTTAGAGTCGGCGGACAATGAGCAGTTCTTC. Protein sequence: CASSLESADNEQFF.

This clone was counted only a few times. The rearrangement joins TRBV7-2 to TRBJ1-2, with 9 bases identical to TRBD1. Trimming at V came to 5 bases and at J to 8 bases, leaving 15 bases not matched to a gene. Looked up from germline, CDR1 is SGHTA and CDR2 is FQGNSA. This CDR3 contains 16 residues. CDR3 amino acids: CASSLSPPDRGEGYTF. CDR3 in DNA: TGTGCCAGCAGCCTATCCCCCCCCGACAGGGGGGAGGGCTACACCTTC.

This clone was observed once. V and J are TRBV5-6 and TRBJ2-7; unclear D gene. V was cut by 4 bases and J by 4 bases, with 15 bases left in between. The length of the CDR3 is 14 residues. Germline V CDR1 and CDR2: SGHDT, YYEEEE. The CDR3 is CASSDGSIEYEQYF. Here the CDR3 DNA reads TGTGCCAGCAGCGACGGGTCGATCGAATACGAGCAGTACTTC.

The genes are TRBV11-3 and TRBJ1-1; a weak D match, TRBD1 (6 bases). This CDR3 spans 13 amino acids. Trimming removed 5 bases from V and 2 bases from J, with 9 bases in between. CDR1 is SGHNT and CDR2 is YENEEA in the germline V gene. The CDR3 sequence: CASSADRNTEAFF. The CDR3 DNA is TGTGCCAGCAGCGCGGACAGAAACACTGAAGCTTTCTTT. Full variable domain (remainder filled in from reference TRBV11-3 and TRBJ1-1): EAGVVQSPRYKIIEKKQPVAFWCNPISGHNTLYWYLQNLGQGPELLIRYENEEAVDDSQLPKDRFSAERLKGVDSTLKIQPAELGDSAVYLCASSADRNTEAFFGQGTRLTVV.

J is TRBJ2-2 and V is TRBV9; 8 nucleotides match TRBD1. CDR3 length: 18 residues. The germline V gene has CDR1 SGDLS and CDR2 YYNGEE. Trimming cost V 0 bases and J 5 bases; bases outside gene matches: 12. CDR3 DNA: TGTGCCAGCAGCGTAGCTTATAAAGGACAGGGAAGAACCGGGGAGCTGTTTTTT. Residues: CASSVAYKGQGRTGELFF.

This clone has just one count. V gene TRBV21-1 combines with J gene TRBJ1-1. TRBV21-1 is given as a pseudogene. This CDR3 is 12 amino acids long. The CDR3 region has the DNA TGTGCCAGCTGGTGGGGGGTTACTGAAGCTTTCTTT. It is translated as CASWWGVTEAFF.

CDR3 in DNA: TGTGCCAGCAGCTTAGCGGGCAGATATAATGAAAAACTGTTTTTT. Translating gives CASSLAGRYNEKLFF. The chain is built from TRBV7-9 and TRBJ1-4, with unresolved D. Trimming took 0 bases from V and 4 from J, leaving 9 bases between them. Germline loops: CDR1 SEHNR, CDR2 FQNEAQ (reference sequence). This CDR3 comprises 15 residues.

The rearrangement uses TRBV15 and TRBJ2-1; TRBD1 is a possible D gene (5 bases). Germline V gene lookup returns CDR1 LNHNV and CDR2 YYDKDF (reference sequence). The CDR3 covers 15 residues. V dropped 4 bases and J dropped 4 bases, with 14 bases sitting between them. DNA for the CDR3: TGTGCCACCAGCACGACAGATATTTCGTACAATGAGCAGTTCTTC. Its translation is CATSTTDISYNEQFF. The full variable domain, rest sourced from reference TRBV15 and TRBJ2-1, is DAMVIQNPRYQVTQFGKPVTLSCSQTLNHNVMYWYQQKSSQAPKLLFHYYDKDFNNEADTPDNFQSRRPNTSFCFLDIRSPGLGDTAMYLCATSTTDISYNEQFFGPGTRLTVL.

This rearrangement joins TRBV7-3 to TRBJ2-1; 8 bases map to TRBD2. The germline gives CDR1 SGHTA, CDR2 FQGTGA. J was trimmed by 0 bases and V by 5 bases; bases with no gene match: 6. The CDR3 is made up of 16 amino acids. CDR3 in amino acids: CASSPPGTSSYNEQFF. CDR3 nucleotide sequence: TGTGCCAGCAGCCCACCCGGGACTAGCTCCTACAATGAGCAGTTCTTC.

The genes are TRBV7-2 and TRBJ1-1, with D uncertain. V was clipped by 5 bases and J by 0 bases, with 13 bases between them. The V gene's germline CDR1 is SGHTA and CDR2 FQGNSA. CDR3 length: 15 residues. CDR3 bases: TGTGCCAGCAGCCCGCTGCGAGGGATGAACACTGAAGCTTTCTTT. Translation: CASSPLRGMNTEAFF.

The chain employs TRBV9 and TRBJ2-1, with 7 bases aligning to TRBD2. This CDR3 is 15 amino acids long. The trim removed 4 bases at V and 8 bases at J, leaving 12 bases unmatched. Germline lookup yields CDR1 SGDLS and CDR2 YYNGEE. CDR3 residues: CASSTHSSGLYEQFF. In DNA form, the CDR3 reads TGTGCCAGCAGCACCCATTCCTCGGGACTATATGAGCAGTTCTTC.

Details on this clone: An end of the junction differs from the germline gene, which may be a read error. The CDR3 DNA reads TGTGCCAGCAGCCAAAGCAGAGATACGCAGTATTTT. Its translation: CASSQSRDTQYF. The rearrangement uses TRBV5-4 and TRBJ2-3; D is ambiguous. Germline CDR1 reads SGHNT; CDR2 reads YYREEE (reference sequence). This CDR3 contains 12 residues.

This sequence joins TRBV6-4 and TRBJ1-2; D might be TRBD1 (5 bases). The germline gives CDR1 MRHNA, CDR2 SNTAGT. Trimming left V 5 bases short and J 4 bases short, with 23 bases between. The CDR3 length is 17 residues. This CDR3 reads CASSTSPGTPGGYGYTF. Here the CDR3 DNA reads TGTGCCAGCAGTACGAGCCCGGGGACGCCCGGGGGCTATGGCTACACCTTC.

The chain recombines TRBV4-1 with TRBJ2-3, with D maybe TRBD2 (7 bases). Trimming removed 3 bases from V and 3 bases from J, with 13 bases in between. Germline-derived CDR1 and CDR2 are MGHRA and YSYEKL. The CDR3 spans 15 residues. CDR3 in amino acids: CASSHRGGGTDTQYF. The CDR3 DNA sequence: TGCGCCAGCAGCCATAGGGGGGGTGGGACAGATACGCAGTATTTT.

The CDR3 region is CASSQRGGTSGHEQYF. The CDR3 DNA follows: TGCGCCAGCAGCCAGCGTGGGGGGACAAGCGGCCACGAGCAGTACTTC. J is TRBJ2-7 and V is TRBV4-3; either TRBD1 or TRBD2 may supply D (6 bases each). CDR3 size: 16 residues. Germline V gives CDR1 LGHNA, CDR2 YSLEER. V shed 3 bases and J shed 5 bases, with 20 bases lying between them.

The CDR3 sequence is CASSLGGQETQYF. The CDR3 nucleotides read TGTGCCAGCAGCTTGGGCGGACAAGAGACCCAGTACTTC. The chain carries TRBV7-9 and TRBJ2-5; unclear D gene. In germline, CDR1 is SEHNR, CDR2 FQNEAQ (reference sequence). Trimming shortened V by 3 bases and J by 2 bases, and 7 bases separated the two germline ends. There are 13 residues in the CDR3.

The CDR3 sequence is CASSLARGPISYEQYF. The CDR3 region has the DNA TGTGCCAGCAGCTTGGCCCGGGGGCCTATCTCCTACGAGCAGTACTTC. The chain joins TRBV5-4 to TRBJ2-7; either TRBD1 or TRBD2 may fit D (6 bases each). This CDR3 has 16 amino acids. The V gene lost 0 bases and the J gene lost 0 bases, with 13 bases spanning the gap. Germline assignment: CDR1 SGHNT and CDR2 YYREEE (reference sequence).